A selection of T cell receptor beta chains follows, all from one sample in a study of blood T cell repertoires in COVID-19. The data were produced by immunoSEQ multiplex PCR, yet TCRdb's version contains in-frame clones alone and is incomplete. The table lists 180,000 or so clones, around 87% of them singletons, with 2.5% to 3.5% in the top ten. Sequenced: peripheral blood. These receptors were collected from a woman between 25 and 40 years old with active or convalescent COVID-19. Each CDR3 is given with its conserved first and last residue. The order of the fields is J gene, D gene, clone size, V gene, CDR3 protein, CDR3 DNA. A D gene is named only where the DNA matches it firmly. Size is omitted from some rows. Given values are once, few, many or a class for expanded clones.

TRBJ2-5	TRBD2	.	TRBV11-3	CASSITGTSGQETQYF	TGTGCCAGCAGCATAACCGGGACTAGCGGTCAAGAGACCCAGTACTTC
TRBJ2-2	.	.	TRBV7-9	CASSLNQGELFF	TGTGCCAGCAGCTTAAATCAGGGGGAGCTGTTTTTT
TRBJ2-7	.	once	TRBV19	CASSTIQGGYEQYF	TGTGCCAGTAGTACCATACAGGGCGGCTACGAGCAGTACTTC
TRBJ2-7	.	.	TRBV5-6	CASSAGDPYEQYF	TGTGCCAGCAGCGCAGGGGACCCCTACGAGCAGTACTTC
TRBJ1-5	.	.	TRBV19	CASSIGSWGGGNQPQHF	TGTGCCAGTAGTATAGGTTCGTGGGGCGGGGGCAATCAGCCCCAGCATTTT
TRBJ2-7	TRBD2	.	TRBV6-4	CASSALAGMAYEQYF	TGTGCCAGCAGTGCTCTAGCGGGCATGGCCTACGAGCAGTACTTC
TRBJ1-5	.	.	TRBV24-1	CATSGQGNQPQHF	TGTGCCACCAGTGGACAGGGCAATCAGCCCCAGCATTTT
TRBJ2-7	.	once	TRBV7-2	CASSPPAGRTYEQYF	TGTGCCAGCAGCCCCCCTGCGGGGCGGACCTACGAGCAGTACTTC
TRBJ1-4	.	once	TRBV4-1	CASSQGSDIVSEKLFF	TGCGCCAGCAGCCAAGGATCGGACATAGTCTCTGAAAAACTGTTTTTT
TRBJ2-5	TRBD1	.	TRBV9	CASSVTGGSEETQYF	TGTGCCAGCAGCGTAACAGGGGGCTCGGAAGAGACCCAGTACTTC
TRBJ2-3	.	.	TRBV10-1	CASSFTLTDTQYF	TGCGCCAGCAGCTTTACTCTCACAGATACGCAGTATTTT
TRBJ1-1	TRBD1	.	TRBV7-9	CASGGQGGDAAFF	TGTGCCAGCGGGGGACAGGGGGGGGATGCGGCTTTCTTT
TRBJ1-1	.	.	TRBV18	CASSPRTAMNTEAFF	TGTGCCAGCTCACCCAGGACAGCGATGAACACTGAAGCTTTCTTT
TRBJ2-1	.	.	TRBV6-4	CASSIEAASSYNEQFF	TGTGCCAGCAGTATTGAAGCCGCGAGCTCCTACAATGAGCAGTTCTTC
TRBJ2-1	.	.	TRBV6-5	CASSPYVDNEQFF	TGTGCCAGCAGTCCCTATGTGGACAATGAGCAGTTCTTC
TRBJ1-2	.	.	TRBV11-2	CASSLGGHGYTF	TGTGCCAGCAGCTTGGGGGGGCATGGCTACACCTTC
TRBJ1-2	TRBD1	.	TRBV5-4	CASTNGLTGDIIAGYTF	TGTGCCAGCACTAATGGATTAACAGGGGATATTATTGCTGGCTACACCTTC